This TCR beta chain derives from a study of T-cell reconstitution after alpha-beta-depleted transplantation in children. Trimming left V 5 bases short and J 4 bases short, with 10 bases between. The CDR3 runs 13 residues. Germline-derived CDR1 and CDR2 are MNHNS and SASEGT. Overall study findings and caveats: The study reportedly traced alpha-beta T cells about two months after transplant to several hundred expanded graft clones. Fresh T-cell production supplied most of the T-cell counts and diversity seen one year after transplant. Surviving thymic progenitors and recipient T cells were the source of high TCRbeta diversity at day 60 in some patients.

Using unique molecular identifiers, the investigators prepared the TCRbeta library. Each CDR3 protein is one row after TCRdb ran MiXCR on the PCR reads. The sample shows about a million distinct CDR3 sequences, 25% to 35% of them seen only once. This clonotype was seen at least ten times. Its antigen is currently unknown. The clonotype originates from a boy under two years old who had a stem cell transplant for SCID, so the T cells may come from the graft donor. The sample in question was PBMCs, mostly from graft donor cells, obtained 360 days after TCRalphabeta/CD19-depleted stem cell transplant. The chain couples TRBV6-1 to TRBJ2-3; tentatively, D is TRBD1 (7 bases). The CDR3 loop is CASSPGGSDTQYF. The CDR3 DNA reads as TGTGCCAGCAGTCCAGGGGGGTCAGATACGCAGTATTTT.